This T cell receptor beta chain was captured in a study of cytomegalovirus exposure and HLA in healthy donors. Whole-study context: Inside one of the first data releases sat about 91 million unique TCRs taken from HLA-typed donors.

13 Jbeta primers and 60 Vbeta primers were used for the PCR. Measured with immunoSEQ multiplex PCR; TCRdb has only the in-frame clones, and not every one. The data contain about 170,000 clones, 80% of them singletons. The CDR3 length is 13 residues. Germline CDR1 reads SGHAT; CDR2 reads FQNNGV. V was pared by 4 bases and J by 5 bases, with 11 bases between. The rearrangement links TRBV11-2 to TRBJ1-1, with a possible D match to TRBD1 (6 bases). This clonotype was obtained from a male donor in good health and CMV-seronegative. What was sequenced was PBMCs. CDR3 in DNA: TGTGCCAGCAGCTACAAAACAGGGACTGAAGCTTTCTTT. It encodes CASSYKTGTEAFF.